This TCR beta chain came from a study of T cells in Graves' hyperthyroidism and ophthalmopathy. Study in general: Any treatment followed the collection of peripheral blood at initial diagnosis. Findings and limits, study-wide: Appearing also in blood were most of the thyroid clonotypes expanded above 0.001.

As to this clonotype: Its specificity is unknown.

Uncontrolled infection, other autoimmune disease, pregnancy or lactation disqualified patients from enrolment. Based on clinical symptoms, serum thyroxine and TRAb, thyroid ultrasound and orbital computed tomography, diagnoses were reached. V dropped 1 base and J dropped 8 bases, with 9 bases sitting between them. Germline values: CDR1 SGHTA, CDR2 FQGNSA. The CDR3 runs to 13 residues. TCR beta CDR3 region amplification was performed from RNA transcripts. During a first-round RT-PCR of the TCR CDR3, the HTBI primer set was used. TCRdb used MiXCR to reprocess the multiplex PCR reads, holding one entry per CDR3 protein. Of around 620,000 distinct CDR3 sequences listed, roughly 16% are singletons.

The TCR sequence derives from a woman aged 25 to 45 with Graves' hyperthyroidism. Sequencing was carried out using blood. The chain couples TRBV7-2 to TRBJ2-4, with D perhaps TRBD1 (6 bases). CDR3: CASSLEGGDIQYF. In DNA, the CDR3 is TGTGCCAGCAGCTTAGAAGGGGGAGACATTCAGTACTTC.